These T cell receptor beta chains were read from a single sample in a study of radiotherapy plus CTLA-4 blockade in lung cancer. Assay: immunoSEQ multiplex PCR; the TCRdb copy retains only in-frame clones and omits some. The sample lists some 64,000 clones, about 72% seen once, with around a sixth in the top ten. Sequenced here: peripheral blood, sampled from a patient treated with radiotherapy plus ipilimumab. The receptors were sampled from a human donor with non-small cell lung cancer whose response to radiotherapy plus ipilimumab could not be evaluated. Some clones in this sample may be carry-over from other donors' samples. Both conserved end residues are part of each CDR3. The D gene is left open where the match is weak. Expanded clones get a size class; other rows say once, few or many, or leave the size out.

d_call: -
cdr3_length: 18
clone_size: -
v_call: TRBV10-3
j_call: TRBJ2-7
cdr3_aa: CAISEYSAGPLISYEQYF
cdr3_nt: TGTGCCATCAGTGAGTACTCAGCGGGCCCGCTTATTTCCTACGAGCAGTACTTC

d_call: TRBD1
cdr3_length: 12
clone_size: once
v_call: TRBV5-6
j_call: TRBJ2-1
cdr3_aa: CASSSAPDRGFF
cdr3_nt: TGTGCCAGCAGCTCTGCCCCGGACAGGGGGTTCTTC

d_call: -
cdr3_length: 19
clone_size: -
v_call: TRBV7-8
j_call: TRBJ1-2
cdr3_aa: CASSLDIRSRALSGYGYTF
cdr3_nt: TGTGCCAGCAGCTTAGATATTAGGTCCAGGGCGCTGTCGGGCTATGGCTACACCTTC

d_call: -
cdr3_length: 16
clone_size: few
v_call: TRBV18
j_call: TRBJ2-3
cdr3_aa: CASSRVRDPFTDTQYF
cdr3_nt: TGTGCCAGCTCACGCGTGCGGGACCCTTTCACAGATACGCAGTATTTT

d_call: TRBD1
cdr3_length: 16
clone_size: -
v_call: TRBV5-4
j_call: TRBJ1-1
cdr3_aa: CASERDSGRLNTEAFF
cdr3_nt: TGTGCCAGTGAGAGGGACAGCGGAAGACTGAACACTGAAGCTTTCTTT

d_call: TRBD1
cdr3_length: 16
clone_size: -
v_call: TRBV6-1
j_call: TRBJ2-2
cdr3_aa: CASSEQDRVGTGELFF
cdr3_nt: TGTGCCAGCAGTGAGCAAGACAGGGTGGGGACCGGGGAGCTGTTTTTT

d_call: -
cdr3_length: 13
clone_size: -
v_call: TRBV15
j_call: TRBJ1-5
cdr3_aa: CATRPGLNGPQHF
cdr3_nt: TGTGCCACCAGGCCAGGGCTCAATGGGCCCCAGCATTTT

d_call: -
cdr3_length: 13
clone_size: -
v_call: TRBV6-5
j_call: TRBJ1-2
cdr3_aa: CASSYGQSYGYTF
cdr3_nt: TGTGCCAGCAGTTACGGACAGAGCTATGGCTACACCTTC

d_call: -
cdr3_length: 15
clone_size: few
v_call: TRBV11-1
j_call: TRBJ2-5
cdr3_aa: CASSFGGHELETQYF
cdr3_nt: TGTGCCAGCAGCTTCGGGGGTCATGAGCTTGAGACCCAGTACTTC

d_call: -
cdr3_length: 12
clone_size: -
v_call: TRBV6-1
j_call: TRBJ2-7
cdr3_aa: CATSGQTYEQYF
cdr3_nt: TGTGCCACTTCCGGACAGACCTACGAGCAGTACTTC

d_call: -
cdr3_length: 11
clone_size: -
v_call: TRBV20-1
j_call: TRBJ1-2
cdr3_aa: CSATRFRPYTF
cdr3_nt: TGCAGTGCAACCCGGTTCCGCCCCTACACCTTC

d_call: TRBD1
cdr3_length: 16
clone_size: -
v_call: TRBV7-3
j_call: TRBJ1-2
cdr3_aa: CASSLTPMTGPGGYTF
cdr3_nt: TGTGCCAGCAGCTTAACTCCGATGACAGGGCCGGGAGGCTACACCTTC

d_call: -
cdr3_length: 18
clone_size: -
v_call: TRBV6-1
j_call: TRBJ2-2
cdr3_aa: CASSAKFQGWSNTGELFF
cdr3_nt: TGTGCCAGCAGTGCGAAATTCCAGGGGTGGTCGAACACCGGGGAGCTGTTTTTT

d_call: TRBD2
cdr3_length: 19
clone_size: -
v_call: TRBV19
j_call: TRBJ2-1
cdr3_aa: CASSQMGGTSGGPYNEQFF
cdr3_nt: TGTGCCAGTAGCCAGATGGGCGGGACTAGCGGGGGCCCCTACAATGAGCAGTTCTTC

d_call: TRBD1
cdr3_length: 13
clone_size: once
v_call: TRBV29-1
j_call: TRBJ2-5
cdr3_aa: CSVGTGPQETQYF
cdr3_nt: TGCAGCGTGGGGACAGGGCCCCAAGAGACCCAGTACTTC

d_call: TRBD2
cdr3_length: 14
clone_size: once
v_call: TRBV15
j_call: TRBJ2-7
cdr3_aa: CATSRGGDSYEQYF
cdr3_nt: TGTGCCACCAGCAGGGGAGGGGACTCCTACGAGCAGTACTTC

d_call: -
cdr3_length: 15
clone_size: -
v_call: TRBV7-2
j_call: TRBJ1-6
cdr3_aa: CASSFQGGDNSPLHF
cdr3_nt: TGTGCCAGCAGCTTCCAGGGTGGGGATAATTCACCCCTCCACTTT

d_call: TRBD1
cdr3_length: 16
clone_size: -
v_call: TRBV7-9
j_call: TRBJ2-2
cdr3_aa: CASSPRDRGETGELFF
cdr3_nt: TGTGCCAGCAGCCCCCGGGACAGGGGTGAGACCGGGGAGCTGTTTTTT

d_call: -
cdr3_length: 13
clone_size: few
v_call: TRBV4-1
j_call: TRBJ2-1
cdr3_aa: CASGRLAANEQFF
cdr3_nt: TGCGCCAGCGGAAGACTCGCTGCGAATGAGCAGTTCTTC

d_call: -
cdr3_length: 12
clone_size: -
v_call: TRBV28
j_call: TRBJ1-2
cdr3_aa: CASSLGALSYTF
cdr3_nt: TGTGCCAGCAGTCTGGGGGCCTTGAGCTACACCTTC

d_call: TRBD1
cdr3_length: 16
clone_size: -
v_call: TRBV4-3
j_call: TRBJ2-7
cdr3_aa: CASSQHVQGAPYEQYF
cdr3_nt: TGCGCCAGCAGCCAACACGTACAGGGGGCTCCCTACGAGCAGTACTTC

d_call: -
cdr3_length: 16
clone_size: -
v_call: TRBV7-2
j_call: TRBJ2-2
cdr3_aa: CASSSHRVTNTGELFF
cdr3_nt: TGTGCCAGCAGCTCCCACAGGGTTACGAACACCGGGGAGCTGTTTTTT

d_call: -
cdr3_length: 14
clone_size: once
v_call: TRBV6-5
j_call: TRBJ2-3
cdr3_aa: CASGAASSTDTQYF
cdr3_nt: TGTGCCAGCGGAGCAGCATCCAGCACAGATACGCAGTATTTT

d_call: -
cdr3_length: 15
clone_size: -
v_call: TRBV28
j_call: TRBJ1-5
cdr3_aa: CASSRLQGSNQPQHF
cdr3_nt: TGTGCCAGCAGTCGGCTGCAGGGTAGCAATCAGCCCCAGCATTTT

d_call: -
cdr3_length: 15
clone_size: -
v_call: TRBV4-3
j_call: TRBJ2-1
cdr3_aa: CASSQVSGAYNEQFF
cdr3_nt: TGCGCCAGCAGCCAAGTGTCGGGGGCCTACAATGAGCAGTTCTTC

d_call: TRBD2
cdr3_length: 12
clone_size: -
v_call: TRBV6-5
j_call: TRBJ2-7
cdr3_aa: CASSYGGGEQYF
cdr3_nt: TGTGCCAGCAGTTACGGGGGGGGCGAGCAGTACTTC

d_call: TRBD1
cdr3_length: 18
clone_size: few
v_call: TRBV19
j_call: TRBJ1-3
cdr3_aa: CASSPRTGQFISGNTIYF
cdr3_nt: TGTGCCAGTAGCCCCCGGACGGGACAGTTCATCTCTGGAAACACCATATATTTT

d_call: -
cdr3_length: 13
clone_size: -
v_call: TRBV5-1
j_call: TRBJ1-4
cdr3_aa: CASSLGQNEKLFF
cdr3_nt: TGCGCCAGCAGCTTGGGACAGAATGAAAAACTGTTTTTT

d_call: -
cdr3_length: 13
clone_size: few
v_call: TRBV11-2
j_call: TRBJ1-1
cdr3_aa: CASSLVIGQEAFF
cdr3_nt: TGTGCCAGCAGCTTAGTTATCGGACAAGAAGCTTTCTTT

d_call: -
cdr3_length: 16
clone_size: few
v_call: TRBV4-1
j_call: TRBJ2-3
cdr3_aa: CASSQDEGRWTDTQYF
cdr3_nt: TGCGCCAGCAGCCAAGATGAGGGTAGGTGGACAGATACGCAGTATTTT

d_call: -
cdr3_length: 12
clone_size: few
v_call: TRBV10-3
j_call: TRBJ1-6
cdr3_aa: CAISTGNSPLHF
cdr3_nt: TGTGCCATCAGTACAGGGAATTCACCCCTCCACTTT

d_call: TRBD1
cdr3_length: 15
clone_size: -
v_call: TRBV4-3
j_call: TRBJ2-3
cdr3_aa: CASSPGQGLTDTQYF
cdr3_nt: TGCGCCAGCAGCCCGGGACAGGGGCTAACAGATACGCAGTATTTT

d_call: -
cdr3_length: 13
clone_size: few
v_call: TRBV7-8
j_call: TRBJ2-1
cdr3_aa: CASSHDTYNEQFF
cdr3_nt: TGTGCCAGCAGCCACGACACTTACAATGAGCAGTTCTTC

d_call: -
cdr3_length: 12
clone_size: -
v_call: TRBV6-6
j_call: TRBJ2-7
cdr3_aa: CASWEQGYEQYF
cdr3_nt: TGTGCCAGCTGGGAACAGGGCTACGAGCAGTACTTC

d_call: TRBD1
cdr3_length: 13
clone_size: -
v_call: TRBV5-1
j_call: TRBJ1-1
cdr3_aa: CASAQGGNTEAFF
cdr3_nt: TGCGCCAGCGCTCAGGGGGGGAACACTGAAGCTTTCTTT

d_call: -
cdr3_length: 15
clone_size: -
v_call: TRBV2
j_call: TRBJ1-1
cdr3_aa: CASSERVPGRTEAFF
cdr3_nt: TGTGCCAGCAGTGAACGAGTCCCGGGAAGGACTGAAGCTTTCTTT

d_call: TRBD1
cdr3_length: 18
clone_size: -
v_call: TRBV4-1
j_call: TRBJ1-2
cdr3_aa: CASSQVLPGQGTNYGYTF
cdr3_nt: TGCGCCAGCAGCCAAGTCCTACCGGGACAGGGAACTAACTATGGCTACACCTTC

d_call: -
cdr3_length: 16
clone_size: -
v_call: TRBV27
j_call: TRBJ1-5
cdr3_aa: CASSGTPAYSNQPQHF
cdr3_nt: TGTGCCAGCAGTGGGACACCGGCCTATAGCAATCAGCCCCAGCATTTT

d_call: -
cdr3_length: 13
clone_size: -
v_call: TRBV5-6
j_call: TRBJ2-7
cdr3_aa: CASSLDISYEQYF
cdr3_nt: TGTGCCAGCAGCTTGGACATTTCCTACGAGCAGTACTTC

d_call: -
cdr3_length: 16
clone_size: -
v_call: TRBV28
j_call: TRBJ2-2
cdr3_aa: CASSSIGGYNTGELFF
cdr3_nt: TGTGCCAGCAGTTCAATCGGGGGTTATAACACCGGGGAGCTGTTTTTT

d_call: TRBD1
cdr3_length: 13
clone_size: -
v_call: TRBV7-3
j_call: TRBJ1-2
cdr3_aa: CASSWNRDSRYTF
cdr3_nt: TGTGCCAGCAGCTGGAACCGGGACAGTCGCTACACCTTC

d_call: TRBD2
cdr3_length: 16
clone_size: once
v_call: TRBV6-5
j_call: TRBJ2-4
cdr3_aa: CASSYSSSGGRGIQYF
cdr3_nt: TGTGCCAGCAGTTACTCTTCTAGCGGGGGGAGGGGCATTCAGTACTTC

d_call: -
cdr3_length: 15
clone_size: -
v_call: TRBV2
j_call: TRBJ1-2
cdr3_aa: CASRGFTIGGYGYTF
cdr3_nt: TGTGCCAGCAGGGGGTTCACAATCGGGGGCTATGGCTACACCTTC

d_call: -
cdr3_length: 14
clone_size: -
v_call: TRBV5-1
j_call: TRBJ2-5
cdr3_aa: CASTRDLEPGTQYF
cdr3_nt: TGCGCCAGCACCCGGGACTTGGAACCTGGGACCCAGTACTTC

d_call: -
cdr3_length: 15
clone_size: few
v_call: TRBV21-1
j_call: TRBJ1-1
cdr3_aa: CASSGGTQLYTEAFF
cdr3_nt: TGTGCCAGCAGCGGAGGTACACAGTTGTACACTGAAGCTTTCTTT